The present TCR beta chain was sequenced within a study of T cells after yellow fever vaccination. CDR3 length: 14 amino acids. Germline loops: CDR1 SGHVS, CDR2 FQNEAQ. Trimming removed 7 bases at V and 0 bases at J, with 7 bases between. The sample holds many counts of this clonotype. Its antigen is currently unknown. UMIs were added to TCR cDNA along with a universal primer site when it was made by 5'RACE template switching. TCRdb re-derived calls from the 5' RACE reads in MiXCR, one entry per CDR3 protein. The sample comprises around 310,000 distinct CDR3 sequences, roughly 3.5% of which are singletons, and around 24% rests with the top ten. General study points: Across the CD4 and CD8 compartments, a small share of clonotypes was present in both.

Sequencing used PBMCs, obtained on the day of the yellow fever booster vaccination. This sequence was found in a man younger than 35 who received the YFV17D yellow fever vaccine. The chain links TRBV7-8 to TRBJ2-6; D gene ambiguous. This CDR3 is CASNPTSGANVLTF. The CDR3 DNA follows: TGTGCCAGCAACCCGACCTCTGGGGCCAACGTCCTGACTTTC. Using reference TRBV7-8 and TRBJ2-6 for the parts outside the CDR3, the full variable domain is GAGVSQSPRYKVAKRGQDVALRCDPISGHVSLFWYQQALGQGPEFLTYFQNEAQLDKSGLPSDRFFAERPEGSVSTLKIQRTQQEDSAVYLCASNPTSGANVLTFGAGSRLTVL.